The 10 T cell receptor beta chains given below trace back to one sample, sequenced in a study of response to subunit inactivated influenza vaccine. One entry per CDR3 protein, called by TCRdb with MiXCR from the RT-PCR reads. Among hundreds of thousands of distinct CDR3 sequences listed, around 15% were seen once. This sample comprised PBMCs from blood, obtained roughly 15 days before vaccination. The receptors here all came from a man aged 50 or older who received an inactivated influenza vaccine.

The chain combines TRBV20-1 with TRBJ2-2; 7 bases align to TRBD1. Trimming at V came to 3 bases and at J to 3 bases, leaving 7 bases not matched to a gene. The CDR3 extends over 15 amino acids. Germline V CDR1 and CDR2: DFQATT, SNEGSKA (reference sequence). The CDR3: CSARSRDRYTGELFF. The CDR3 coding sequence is TGCAGTGCTAGGTCCCGGGACAGATACACCGGGGAGCTGTTTTTT.

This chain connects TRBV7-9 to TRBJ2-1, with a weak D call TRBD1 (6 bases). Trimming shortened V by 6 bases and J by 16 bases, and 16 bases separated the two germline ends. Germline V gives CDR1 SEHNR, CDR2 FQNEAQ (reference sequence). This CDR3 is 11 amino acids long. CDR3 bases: TGTGCCAGCAGTGCCGGGACAATGGGTTTCTTC. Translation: CASSAGTMGFF.

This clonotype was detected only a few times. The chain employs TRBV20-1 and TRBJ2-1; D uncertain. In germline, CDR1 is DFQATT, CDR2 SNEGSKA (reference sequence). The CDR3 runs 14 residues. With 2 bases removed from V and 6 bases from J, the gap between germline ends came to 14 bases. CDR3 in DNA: TGCAGTGCTAGAAGACCCGTTGGGTTCAATGAGCAGTTCTTC. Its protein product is CSARRPVGFNEQFF.

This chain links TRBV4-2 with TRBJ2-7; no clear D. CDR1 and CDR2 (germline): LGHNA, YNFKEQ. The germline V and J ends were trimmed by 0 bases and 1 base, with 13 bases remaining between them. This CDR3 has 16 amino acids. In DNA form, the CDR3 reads TGTGCCAGCAGCCAAGAGGCCCGACAAGGGTCCTACGAGCAGTACTTC. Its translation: CASSQEARQGSYEQYF.

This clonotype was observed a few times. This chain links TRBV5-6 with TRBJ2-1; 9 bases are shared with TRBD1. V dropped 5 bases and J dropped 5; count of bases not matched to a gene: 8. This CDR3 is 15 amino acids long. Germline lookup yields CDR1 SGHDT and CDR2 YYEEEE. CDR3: CASRWGTGPNNEQFF. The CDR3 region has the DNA TGTGCCAGCAGGTGGGGGACAGGGCCCAACAATGAGCAGTTCTTC.

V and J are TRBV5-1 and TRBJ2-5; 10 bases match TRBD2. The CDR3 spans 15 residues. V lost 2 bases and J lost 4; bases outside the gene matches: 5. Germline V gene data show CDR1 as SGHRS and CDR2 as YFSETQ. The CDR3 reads CASSFLAGEGETQYF. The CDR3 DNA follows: TGCGCCAGCAGCTTCCTAGCGGGAGAGGGAGAGACCCAGTACTTC.

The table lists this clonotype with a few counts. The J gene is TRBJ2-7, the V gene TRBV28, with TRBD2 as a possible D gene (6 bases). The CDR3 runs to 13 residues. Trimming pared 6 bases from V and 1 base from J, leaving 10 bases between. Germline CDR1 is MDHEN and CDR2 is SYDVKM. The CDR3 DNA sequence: TGTGCCAGCAGGGTAGGGAGGTCCTACGAGCAGTACTTC. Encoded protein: CASRVGRSYEQYF.

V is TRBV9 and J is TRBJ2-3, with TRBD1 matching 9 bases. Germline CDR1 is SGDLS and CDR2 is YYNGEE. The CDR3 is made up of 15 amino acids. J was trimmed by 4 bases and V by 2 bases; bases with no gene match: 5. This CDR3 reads CASSVSGQGADTQYF. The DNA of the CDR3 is TGTGCCAGCAGCGTCTCGGGACAGGGTGCAGATACGCAGTATTTT.

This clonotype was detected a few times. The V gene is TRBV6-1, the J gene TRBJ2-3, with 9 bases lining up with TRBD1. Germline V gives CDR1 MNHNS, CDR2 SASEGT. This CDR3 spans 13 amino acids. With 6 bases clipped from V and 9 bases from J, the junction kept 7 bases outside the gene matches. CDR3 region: CASSLLDRGTQYF. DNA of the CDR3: TGTGCCAGCAGCCTCCTCGACAGGGGGACGCAGTATTTT.

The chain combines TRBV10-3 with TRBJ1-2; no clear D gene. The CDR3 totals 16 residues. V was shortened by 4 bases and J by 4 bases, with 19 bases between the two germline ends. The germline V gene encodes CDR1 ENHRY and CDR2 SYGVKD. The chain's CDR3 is CAISGPTEFGSYGYTF. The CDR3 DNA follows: TGTGCCATCAGTGGACCCACCGAATTTGGCAGCTATGGCTACACCTTC.